This TCR beta chain was identified during a study of CD8 T cells in ankylosing spondylitis. General study points: It appeared that ankylosing spondylitis blood was characterized by a TCR beta motif of seven or eight highly homologous variants. Disease-linked clones were reportedly significantly enriched in matched ankylosing spondylitis synovial fluid. Some motif variants had been reported before (in reactive arthritis synovial fluid and blood). Disease-linked clones were CD8+ and relatively rare in peripheral blood.

This CDR3 comprises 15 residues. Looked up from germline, CDR1 is LNHNV and CDR2 is YYDKDF (reference sequence). The germline V and J ends were trimmed by 0 bases and 4 bases, with 11 bases remaining between them. As the method for making TCR beta libraries, quantitative 5'-RACE with molecular barcodes was used. In TCRdb, the 5' RACE reads were re-called with MiXCR into one record per CDR3 protein. This table has roughly 470,000 distinct CDR3 sequences, roughly a quarter appearing once. A note on this clonotype: No antigen is known for it.

The sample comprised blood, either unsorted or a sorted T cell fraction (not recorded which). The clonotype comes from a male donor with ankylosing spondylitis. The rearrangement links TRBV15 to TRBJ2-3, with D perhaps TRBD2 (5 bases). The CDR3 bases are TGTGCCACCAGCAGAGAGAGGGATGGACCAGATACGCAGTATTTT. Amino acids: CATSRERDGPDTQYF.